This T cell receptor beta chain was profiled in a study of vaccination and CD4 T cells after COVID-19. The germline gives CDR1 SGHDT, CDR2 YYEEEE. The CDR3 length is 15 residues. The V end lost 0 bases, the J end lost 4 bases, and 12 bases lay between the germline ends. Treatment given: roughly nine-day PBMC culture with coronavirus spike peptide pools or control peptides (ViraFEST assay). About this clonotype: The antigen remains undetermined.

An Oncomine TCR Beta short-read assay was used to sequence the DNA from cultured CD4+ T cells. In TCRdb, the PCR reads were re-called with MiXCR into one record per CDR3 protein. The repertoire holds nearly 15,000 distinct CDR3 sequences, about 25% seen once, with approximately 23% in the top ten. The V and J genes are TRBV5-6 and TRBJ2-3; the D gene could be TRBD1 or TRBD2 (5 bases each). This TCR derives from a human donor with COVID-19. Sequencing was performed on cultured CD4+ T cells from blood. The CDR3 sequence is CASSLDEGLPDTQYF. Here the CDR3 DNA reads TGTGCCAGCAGCTTGGATGAGGGGCTCCCAGATACGCAGTATTTT.